This is a list of T cell receptor beta chains from one sample in a study of T-cell reconstitution after alpha-beta-depleted transplantation in children. One entry per CDR3 protein, called by TCRdb with MiXCR from the PCR reads. Of 500,000 to 650,000 distinct CDR3 sequences in the sample, approximately 10% were seen once. The sequences come from PBMCs, mostly from graft donor cells, collected 180 days after TCRalphabeta/CD19-depleted stem cell transplant. The receptor source for this set is a female patient between 2 and 15 years old who had a stem cell transplant for aplastic anemia, so the T cells may come from the graft donor. CDR3s include the opening cysteine and the closing phenylalanine or tryptophan. The size entry is marked missing in some rows and otherwise reads once, few, many or a size class.

TRBJ1-2 NA TRBV12-3/TRBV12-4 CASSLGGRDRGGGYTF
TRBJ2-3 few TRBV20-1 CSARAPGGGRQYF
TRBJ1-2 many TRBV12-3/TRBV12-4 CASSLKGGDRVGGYTF
TRBJ1-5 many TRBV12-3/TRBV12-4 CASSFSGSNQPQHF
TRBJ1-2 NA TRBV5-1 CASSLDADGHTF
TRBJ2-7 NA TRBV7-9 CASSFGAESYEQYF
TRBJ1-1 NA TRBV7-9 CASSARGPGQEKSEAFF
TRBJ1-3 NA TRBV6-5 CASSYSSGPDTIYF
TRBJ2-1 few TRBV6-2/TRBV6-3 CASSSAGGPRNEQFF
TRBJ2-3 NA TRBV5-8 CASSPGTSWTDTQYF
TRBJ2-1 few TRBV29-1 CSVRTGLYNEQFF
TRBJ1-4 NA TRBV6-5 CASSYFSGPPSNEKLFF
TRBJ1-1 many TRBV6-5 CASSSYVRAPGSEAFF
TRBJ2-3 few TRBV7-9 CASSSGQGVVTDTQYF
TRBJ1-4 many TRBV12-3/TRBV12-4 CASRQDLLNEKLFF
TRBJ1-5 many TRBV7-2 CASSIREGGNQPQHF
TRBJ2-3 few TRBV5-1 CASSLEVTSTDTQYF
TRBJ1-2 NA TRBV20-1 CSADPYGYTF
TRBJ2-3 few TRBV12-3/TRBV12-4 CASRLGLAGGIADTQYF
TRBJ2-2 few TRBV28 CASSSPGDRVGELFF
TRBJ2-5 once TRBV20-1 CSRSAGTDQETQYF
TRBJ2-1 NA TRBV24-1 CATSDRRRETGNEQFF
TRBJ2-2 NA TRBV3-1 CASSQRGAHITGELFF
TRBJ2-5 few TRBV12-5 CASGLVHGGETQYF
TRBJ2-3 NA TRBV7-9 CASSLAVSWADTQYF
TRBJ2-5 NA TRBV2 CASSRHVQETQYF
TRBJ2-2 NA TRBV5-6 CASKKSGSPGELFF
TRBJ2-5 NA TRBV25-1 CASSPWTSGQETQYF
TRBJ1-3 few TRBV12-3/TRBV12-4 CASGTGPGNTIYF
TRBJ2-2 many TRBV5-1 CASSLRASVTGELFF
TRBJ2-3 NA TRBV6-5 CASSSRASSTDTQYF
TRBJ2-5 NA TRBV9 CASSSPAGAIRETQYF
TRBJ2-7 few TRBV20-1 CSALMTGGRDEQYF
TRBJ2-6 NA TRBV4-1 CASSQGVDRVRTSSGANVLTF
TRBJ2-5 NA TRBV7-8 CASSLPGTSGFRTQYF
TRBJ2-3 few TRBV10-3 CAISEHGRVQYF
TRBJ1-2 few TRBV6-2/TRBV6-3 CASSEHSVRQNYGYTF
TRBJ2-1 many TRBV5-1 CASSFSGSRNEQFF
TRBJ2-2 many TRBV20-1 CSAGQGGNTGELFF
TRBJ2-1 few TRBV6-1 CASRRGHEQFF
TRBJ1-1 NA TRBV5-1 CASSALAGLNTEAFF
TRBJ1-4 few TRBV7-2 CASSLGAPNEKLFF
TRBJ2-7 NA TRBV28 CASSLLAGSSSYEQYF
TRBJ2-1 many TRBV5-1 CASSLVPSGGANEQFF
TRBJ1-5 few TRBV6-1 CASSPQRGGLKPQHF
TRBJ2-1 few TRBV5-1 CASSLRSGMFF
TRBJ1-1 NA TRBV12-3/TRBV12-4 CASSPLGTLGAEAFF
TRBJ2-3 NA TRBV5-1 CASSLAGRARITDTQYF
TRBJ2-7 few TRBV9 CASSVDGSYEQYF
TRBJ2-1 few TRBV19 CASKIGLEAPGNEQFF
TRBJ1-1 few TRBV28 CASSLLQLATEAFF